The entry that follows covers one T cell receptor (beta chain) sequence. Assay used: immunoSEQ multiplex PCR; TCRdb lists only in-frame clones, some missing. The sample shows about 160,000 clones, about 85% of them seen only once. This entry is derived from a study of blood T cell repertoires in COVID-19. V was shortened by 5 bases and J by 11 bases, with 21 bases between the two germline ends. Per the germline V gene, CDR1 is MNHEY and CDR2 is SMNVEV (reference sequence). This CDR3 contains 14 residues. The rearrangement joins TRBV27 to TRBJ1-1; tentatively, D is TRBD1 (6 bases). This TCR was recovered from a human donor with acute or convalescent COVID-19. The donor label of this sample is uncertain. The material sequenced was peripheral blood. The CDR3 here is CASSQGMTGVGAFF. CDR3 DNA: TGTGCCAGCAGTCAGGGGATGACAGGCGTCGGGGCTTTCTTT.